The present entry profiles one TCR beta chain with its context. Its antigen remains unidentified. Qualities for individual bases were not recorded, and no much larger clone is one base off. Library construction relied on the immunoSEQ multiplex PCR assay. A mixture of 60 forward primers for TCR Vbeta segments and 13 reverse primers for TCR Jbeta segments was used in the multiplex PCR. The CDR3 region of rearranged TCR beta genes was amplified from genomic DNA by a multiplex PCR assay. Amplified TCR beta libraries were sequenced as 87-base-pair reads on the Illumina HiSeq System. In the original analysis: In a later analysis, approximately 74 million unique TCR beta chains were counted across the 650 to 750 repertoires, and roughly 11 million of these chains were shared by at least two donors. To remove PCR and sequencing errors, raw reads were error-corrected and collapsed into unique sequences using a nearest-neighbor algorithm that merged closely related sequences. Alignment of CDR3 sequences to IMGT reference sequences was used to assign V, D and J gene segments. For a sequence to be retained, at least a six-nucleotide match to both a V gene segment and a J gene segment was required. A rearrangement was called productive if the CDR3 had no stop codons and remained in frame with V and J, and every other rearrangement was called non-productive. CDR3 was defined by IMGT convention, running from the second conserved V-encoded cysteine to the conserved J-encoded phenylalanine. Sequences without an unambiguous match to a single V gene segment were excluded from the earlier analysis of 450 to 650 of the donors. In an earlier analysis of several hundred of the donors, a V segment was called functional when productive rearrangements were above 56.7%, and segregating when the standard deviation between donors exceeded 5%. To diagnose cytomegalovirus status from the catalog of TCR beta chain sequences, a statistical classification framework was built. V and J gene assignment, in a later analysis, came from comparing TCR nucleotide sequences with IMGT/GENE-DB human TR gene sequences. In a later analysis, CDR3 sequences and most-parsimonious VDJ recombination scenarios were assigned using the TCRdist pipeline. In a later analysis, each TCR beta chain was defined by its CDR3 amino acid sequence together with its V-gene family, and reads without a unique V-gene family were excluded. In a later analysis, several hundred highly shared, low-generation-probability nucleotide sequences were removed to address suspected cross-contamination and a sequencing artifact. For each public chain, a later analysis derived a clonal expansion index from normalized ranks of inferred template counts within each repertoire. In a later analysis, generation probabilities were computed using a VDJ recombination model fitted to out-of-frame rearrangements, and the results were checked against IGoR. A later analysis scored TCR-TCR, TCR-HLA and TCR-CMV co-occurrence with hypergeometric tests, applying a repertoire-size bias correction to TCR pairs. To estimate false discovery rates, a later analysis permuted the HLA or CMV assignments 20 times. In a later analysis, co-occurring TCRs were grouped with DBSCAN, and TCRdist sequence similarity was added when clustering was performed within HLA-allele-positive subsets. For co-occurrence clustering, repertoires with fewer than 30,000 or more than 120,000 public chains were excluded, along with roughly 5 repertoires with anomalous nucleotide sharing. As stored in TCRdb, this immuneACCESS dataset retains in-frame rearrangements with V and J assigned. A fraction of the clones does not appear; measured against another copy, unresolved V genes explain less than half of the discrepancy, and the remainder lacks a known reason. That table supplies the V and J calls and clone size; D and trimming were determined from the DNA. This sample lists about 150,000 clones; around 78% were detected once. About 2.9% of the sample comes from the top ten.

Relative to germline, V is 1 base shorter and J is 5 bases shorter, with 11 bases between their ends. From cysteine to phenylalanine, the CDR3 is 13 amino acids long. The kept DNA is CDR3 alone, 39 bases in frame from the first base. Taken from the germline V gene, the CDR1 and CDR2 loops are SQVTM and ANQGSEA. The cohort comprised around 700 healthy bone marrow donors. At the time of sampling, every cohort member was nominally healthy, though immune exposures that went unrecorded were likely present. The donor was CMV seropositive and was included in the group of 250 to 300 seropositive cohort members. Every donor gave a peripheral blood sample, and the peripheral blood mononuclear cells from that sample were used for TCR beta sequencing. Genomic DNA was extracted from the blood cell samples with the Qiagen DNeasy Blood Extraction Kit. This entry belongs to a study of cytomegalovirus exposure and HLA in healthy donors listed by TCRdb under 2017. Describing the broader study: An earlier analysis of about 560 of the donors reported 250 to 350 Gb of sequence data and 95 million to 120 million unique TCR beta sequences obtained from roughly 180 million T cells. About 300 gigabases of sequencing data and approximately 93 million unique TCR sequences were included in an early release covering about 700 HLA-typed donors. The genetic ancestry cluster associated with self-reported Caucasian donors included 81% of the 398 genotyped donors. The study was designed to test whether signatures of past pathogen exposure could be identified by cataloging public T cell receptors. The study profiled the T cell repertoires of hundreds of subjects by immunosequencing and related them to cytomegalovirus serostatus. In addition to the first cohort of 666 subjects, a separate validation cohort of 120 different subjects was used. High-throughput TCR immunosequencing, statistical association of individual TCRs with disease status, and machine learning were combined to predict cytomegalovirus infection status. In a later analysis, previously published TCR beta repertoires from some 640 donors were re-analyzed and high-resolution HLA genotyping was added so that TCR occurrence patterns could be studied. Rather than using new phenotypic data, the later analysis identified candidate immune exposures from TCR beta sequences and from how often those sequences occurred across donors. An earlier analysis of fewer than 700 of the donors applied high-throughput TCR beta sequencing to assess whether each TCR beta V gene segment acted as functional or pseudogenic. Alongside the repertoire data, information on donor age, sex, ethnicity and CMV serostatus was compiled. In a later genetic analysis, genome-wide SNP genotypes for about 55% of the roughly 670 donors were used, and that subset was treated as a discovery cohort. All discovery cohort repertoires had been generated on a single sequencing platform. Class I and class II HLA loci were covered by the typing at four-digit resolution. The number of donors typed differed by locus, with about 629-630 for A, B, C, DRB1 and DQB1, around 500 for DQA1, approximately 570 for DPA1, and some 440 for DPB1. Because of strong linkage in the cohort, 4 to 6 DR-DQ haplotypes were treated as single units for association and clustering. Across around 400 genotyped donors of the cohort, an average of about 250,000 unique TCR beta nucleotide sequences per donor were sequenced, and 15% to 20% of those sequences were non-productive. General findings and caveats noted by the study authors: In a later genetic analysis, fewer N-insertions in productive TCRs were reported among donors in an Asian-associated ancestry cluster than the roughly 700-donor mean. The classifier was reported to diagnose cytomegalovirus status with high specificity and sensitivity in both the original cohort and the validation cohort. Broadly in line with IMGT annotations, most TCR beta V segments showed up in productive rearrangements about 90% or about 30% of the time in an earlier analysis of 587 of the donors. The cohort was sequenced for TCR beta chains only, and without alpha or paired-chain data the features that could be detected were limited. It was suggested by the authors that the approach could potentially be generalized to other disease states and immunological phenotypes. Because counts were too low, 15 or so rarely observed V segments, including chromosome 9 orphons, were excluded from the earlier analysis of fewer than 650 of the donors. Several of the top co-occurrence clusters appeared to be linked to parvovirus B19, influenza, CMV and Epstein-Barr virus, according to a later analysis. In a later analysis, the rate of TCR association differed among HLA loci, with DRB1 alleles having the most associated TCRs and HLA-C alleles having the fewest. In the study, some 180 TCR beta chains were listed as associated with cytomegalovirus. Three of the identified cytomegalovirus-associated TCR beta chains were confirmed in vitro to be specific for cytomegalovirus antigens. A further reported finding was that TCR beta sequences accurately predicted the HLA-A and HLA-B alleles for most subjects in the first cohort. In a later analysis, HLA-associated TCR beta chains were found to be more clonally expanded and to have lower generation probabilities than equally common non-associated chains. A later analysis associated approximately 17,000 TCR beta sequences with specific HLA alleles at a false discovery rate of 0.05. Sequencing depth was assumed to be roughly uniform across donors in the presence/absence analyses, though that assumption may not hold. For the cohort, immune exposure information was limited to CMV serostatus. In a later genetic analysis, a missense DCLRE1C variant was associated with V-gene and J-gene trimming of TCR beta chains, and the association was replicated in an independent cohort. Most TCR sequences were seen in very few donors, while some public TCRs were found in many individuals. Because the 87-base-pair reads could not distinguish some IMGT-functional V segments, including TRBV6-2 and TRBV6-3, those segments were excluded. Because some donors lacked HLA typing at each locus, the association tests relied only on the typed subset. The sequencing pipeline was judged likely to have produced a cluster of highly shared sequence variants as a technical artifact. Linkage disequilibrium might explain the correlated functional status among segregating V segments, but an unknown experimental factor could not be ruled out. Assigning TCR associations to individual alleles was difficult when HLA alleles, especially DR and DQ, strongly co-occurred. A later analysis found that most CMV-associated TCR beta chains appeared HLA-restricted, with HLA associations seemingly driven largely by CMV exposure.

This sequence was found in a woman in her fifties or sixties in good health and CMV-seropositive. The chain is encoded by TRBV29-1 joined to TRBJ1-1; the D gene lacks a confident call. Sequenced material: PBMCs. The CDR3: CSVEGVAGTEAFF. The nucleotides are TGCAGCGTTGAAGGGGTAGCGGGAACTGAAGCTTTCTTT.